This TCR beta chain was retrieved from a study of T cells in Graves' hyperthyroidism and ophthalmopathy. Overall study results and limits: It was a median roughly 6.5 months before onset that the model predicted ophthalmopathy. Most expanded thyroid clonotypes above 0.001 recurred in blood.

Germline V gene lookup returns CDR1 LGHDT and CDR2 YNNKEL (reference sequence). The CDR3 is made up of 15 amino acids. The V and J ends lost 4 bases and 8 bases respectively, with 18 bases between them. This clonotype was picked up many times. Its matching antigen is unknown. Pregnant or lactating patients were excluded, as were those with uncontrolled infection or other autoimmune disease. From more than 9.5 ml of fresh peripheral blood, PBMCs were isolated. Researchers took RNA transcripts and amplified the TCR beta CDR3 regions from them. Using the HTBI primer set, a first-round RT-PCR was run on the TCR CDR3. TCRdb redid the calling of the multiplex PCR reads with MiXCR, one entry per CDR3 protein. The table includes roughly 400,000 distinct CDR3 sequences, around an eighth detected once.

The sample comprised blood. This TCR derives from a man between 45 and 60 years old with Graves' ophthalmopathy. The genes are TRBV3-1 and TRBJ2-1; D ambiguous. This CDR3 reads CASSLANPGLYEQFF. The CDR3 bases are TGTGCCAGCAGCCTGGCCAACCCAGGTCTCTATGAGCAGTTCTTC.